This note documents a single T cell receptor beta chain sequence. What antigen it recognizes has not been identified. No base quality information exists; no much larger clone differs at one position. The sample is drawn from a study of blood T cell repertoires in COVID-19 (dated by TCRdb to 2018 to 2020). Regarding the complete study: Collaborator samples came from the United States, Italy and Spain and covered acute and convalescent phases of COVID-19. The material from the prospective study consisted of cDNA or gDNA derived from T cells, B-cell-depleted T cells, or PBMCs. A freely available public database, intended as a resource for researchers studying the immune response to SARS-CoV-2, is where the repertoires were released. A de-identified subject ID, COVID-19 status, age in years and sex were almost always included in the sample metadata. Where HLA class I and class II types were available, the types were taken from metadata supplied by the sample provider, not from assay-based typing. Samples came from the ongoing ImmuneRACE study (first 160 participants) plus 1,254 subjects from 6 global collaborators. Subjects who had been exposed to COVID-19, were actively infected with it, or had recovered from it provided the deeply sampled blood TCRbeta repertoires that made up the dataset. Study-wide findings and limitations: Clinical and demographic metadata were provided uncurated, with the amount varying by source and participant.

TCRbeta CDR3 regions were amplified from genomic DNA by means of the immunoSEQ Assay, a bias-controlled multiplex PCR. For the original study's pipeline: Nucleated cell counts per sample were estimated from amplification of reference gene primers within the assay. To quantify the absolute abundance of each unique TCRbeta CDR3 rearrangement, sequence reads were collapsed and filtered. For each sample, productive Simpson clonality was calculated as the square root of Simpson's diversity index over productive rearrangements. TCRdb mirrors the immuneACCESS table, restricted to in-frame sequences. Some clones are absent from its copies; in checked studies, under half trace to an unresolved V gene, and the reason for the others is unknown. V and J calls and clone size are as listed in that table; D and trimming were resolved from the DNA. This sample is represented by 25,000 to 35,000 clones; 85% to 95% of them were singletons. The ten largest clones take up 10% to 15% of the sample.

Germline trimming amounts to 1 base on V and 3 bases on J, with 2 as the count of junction bases outside the gene matches. Its CDR3 holds 14 amino acids, cysteine through phenylalanine. The read is trimmed to its CDR3 DNA, 42 bases read in frame from base 1. CDR1 and CDR2, per the germline V gene (reference sequence), are GTSNPN and SVGIG. The collaborating institutions used their own protocols to collect whole blood in K2EDTA tubes. For TCRbeta analysis, collaborators shipped samples in one of three forms: frozen whole blood, isolated PBMCs, or DNA extracted from either of those sample types. The source is a human donor in a cohort sampled during active COVID-19. The V and J segments used are TRBV30 and TRBJ2-1, and 8 junctional nucleotides match TRBD1. Material for sequencing was peripheral blood. The CDR3 loop reads CAWSEDRDYNEQFF. DNA sequence: TGTGCCTGGAGTGAGGACAGGGACTACAATGAGCAGTTCTTC.